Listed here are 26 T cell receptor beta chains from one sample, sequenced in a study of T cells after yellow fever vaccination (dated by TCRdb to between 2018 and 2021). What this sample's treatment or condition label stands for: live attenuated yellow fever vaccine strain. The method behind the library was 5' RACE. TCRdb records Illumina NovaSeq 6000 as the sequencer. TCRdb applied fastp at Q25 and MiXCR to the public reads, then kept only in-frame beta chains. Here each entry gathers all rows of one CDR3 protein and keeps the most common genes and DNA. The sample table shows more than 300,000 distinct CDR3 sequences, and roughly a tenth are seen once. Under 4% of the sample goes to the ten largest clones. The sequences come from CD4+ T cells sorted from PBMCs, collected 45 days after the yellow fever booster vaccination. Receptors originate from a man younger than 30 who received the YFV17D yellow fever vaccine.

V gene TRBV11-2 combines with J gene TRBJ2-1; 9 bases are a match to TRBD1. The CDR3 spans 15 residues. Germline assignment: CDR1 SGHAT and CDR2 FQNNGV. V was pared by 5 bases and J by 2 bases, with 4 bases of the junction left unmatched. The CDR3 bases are TGTGCCAGCAGCCCCCGGACAGGGGCCTACAATGAGCAGTTCTTC. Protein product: CASSPRTGAYNEQFF.

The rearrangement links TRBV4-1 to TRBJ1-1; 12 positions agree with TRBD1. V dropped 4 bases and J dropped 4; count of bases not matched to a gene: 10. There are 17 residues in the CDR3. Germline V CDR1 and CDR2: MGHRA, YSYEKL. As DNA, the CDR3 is TGCGCCAGCAGCCCCCGAGGGGACAGGGGGCGCGTCACTGAAGCTTTCTTT. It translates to CASSPRGDRGRVTEAFF.

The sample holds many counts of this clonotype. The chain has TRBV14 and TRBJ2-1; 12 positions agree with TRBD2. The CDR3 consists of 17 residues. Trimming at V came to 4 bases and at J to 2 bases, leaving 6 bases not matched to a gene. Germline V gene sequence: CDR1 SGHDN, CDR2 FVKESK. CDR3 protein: CASSLRTSGDTYNEQFF. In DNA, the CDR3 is TGTGCCAGCAGCCTACGGACTAGCGGGGATACCTACAATGAGCAGTTCTTC. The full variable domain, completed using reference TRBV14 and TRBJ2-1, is EAGVTQFPSHSVIEKGQTVTLRCDPISGHDNLYWYRRVMGKEIKFLLHFVKESKQDESGMPNNRFLAERTGGTYSTLKVQPAELEDSGVYFCASSLRTSGDTYNEQFFGPGTRLTVL.

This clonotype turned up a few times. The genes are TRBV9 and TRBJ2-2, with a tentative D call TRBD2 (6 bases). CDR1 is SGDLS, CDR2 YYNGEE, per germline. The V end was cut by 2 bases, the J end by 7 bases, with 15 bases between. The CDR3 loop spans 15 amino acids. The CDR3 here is CASSVSRLGHGELFF. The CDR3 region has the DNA TGTGCCAGCAGCGTCTCTAGACTAGGCCACGGGGAGCTGTTTTTT.

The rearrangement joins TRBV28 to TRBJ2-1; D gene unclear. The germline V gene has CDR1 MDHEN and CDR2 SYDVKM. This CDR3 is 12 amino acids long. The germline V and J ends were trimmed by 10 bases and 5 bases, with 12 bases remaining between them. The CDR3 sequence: CATVSLNNEQFF. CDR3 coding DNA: TGTGCCACTGTCTCGCTGAACAATGAGCAGTTCTTC.

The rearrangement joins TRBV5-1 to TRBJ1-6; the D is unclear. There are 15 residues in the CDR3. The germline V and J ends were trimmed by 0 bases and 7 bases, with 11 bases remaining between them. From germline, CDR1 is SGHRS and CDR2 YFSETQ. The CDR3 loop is CASSLEATGNSPLHF. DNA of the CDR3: TGCGCCAGCAGCTTGGAAGCAACGGGGAATTCACCCCTCCACTTT.

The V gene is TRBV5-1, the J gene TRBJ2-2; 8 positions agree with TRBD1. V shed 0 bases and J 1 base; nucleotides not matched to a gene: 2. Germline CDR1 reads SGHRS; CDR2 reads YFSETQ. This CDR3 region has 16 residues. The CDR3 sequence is CASSLGGTGNTGELFF. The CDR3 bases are TGCGCCAGCAGCTTGGGAGGGACAGGGAACACCGGGGAGCTGTTTTTT.

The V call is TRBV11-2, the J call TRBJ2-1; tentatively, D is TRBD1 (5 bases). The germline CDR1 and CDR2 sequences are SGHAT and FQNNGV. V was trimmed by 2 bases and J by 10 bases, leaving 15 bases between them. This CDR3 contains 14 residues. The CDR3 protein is CASSLNLGVAEQFF. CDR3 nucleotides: TGTGCCAGCAGCTTAAACTTAGGGGTGGCCGAGCAGTTCTTC. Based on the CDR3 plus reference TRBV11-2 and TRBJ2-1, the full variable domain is EAGVAQSPRYKIIEKRQSVAFWCNPISGHATLYWYQQILGQGPKLLIQFQNNGVVDDSQLPKDRFSAERLKGVDSTLKIQPAKLEDSAVYLCASSLNLGVAEQFFGPGTRLTVL.

The CDR3 sequence is CASSLDRPWRAFF. In DNA form, the CDR3 reads TGTGCCAGCAGCTTGGACCGCCCCTGGAGAGCTTTCTTT. This chain uses TRBV5-5 with TRBJ1-1; D gene ambiguous. Germline-derived CDR1 and CDR2 are SGHKS and YYEKEE (reference sequence). V lost 0 bases and J lost 10, with 13 bases in between. The CDR3 is made up of 13 amino acids.

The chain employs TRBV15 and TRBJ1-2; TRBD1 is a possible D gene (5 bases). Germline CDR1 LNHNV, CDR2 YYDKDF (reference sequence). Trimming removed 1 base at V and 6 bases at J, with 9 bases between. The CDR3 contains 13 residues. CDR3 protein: CATSRVAGDGYTF. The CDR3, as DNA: TGTGCCACCAGCAGAGTTGCGGGGGATGGCTACACCTTC.

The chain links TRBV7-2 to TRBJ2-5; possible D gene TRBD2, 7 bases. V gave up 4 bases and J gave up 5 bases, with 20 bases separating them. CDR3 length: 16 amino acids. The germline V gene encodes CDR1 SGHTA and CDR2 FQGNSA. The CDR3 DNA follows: TGTGCCAGCAGCTGGTCCCGAGGGGGGGCCGGTGAGACCCAGTACTTC. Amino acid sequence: CASSWSRGGAGETQYF. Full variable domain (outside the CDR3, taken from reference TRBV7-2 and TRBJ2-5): GAGVSQSPSNKVTEKGKDVELRCDPISGHTALYWYRQSLGQGLEFLIYFQGNSAPDKSGLPSDRFSAERTGGSVSTLTIQRTQQEDSAVYLCASSWSRGGAGETQYFGPGTRLLVL.

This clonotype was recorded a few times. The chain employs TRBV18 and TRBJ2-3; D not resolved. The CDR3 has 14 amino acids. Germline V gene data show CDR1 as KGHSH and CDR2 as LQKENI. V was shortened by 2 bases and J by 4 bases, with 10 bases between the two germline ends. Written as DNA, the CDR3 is TGTGCCAGCTCACCAGGTTCGGTAGCAGATACGCAGTATTTT. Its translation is CASSPGSVADTQYF.

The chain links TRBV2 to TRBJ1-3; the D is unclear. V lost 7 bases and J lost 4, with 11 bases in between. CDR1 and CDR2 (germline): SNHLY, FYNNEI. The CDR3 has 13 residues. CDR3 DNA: TGTGCCAGCACTGCCGTCCCGGGAAACACCATATATTTT. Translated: CASTAVPGNTIYF.

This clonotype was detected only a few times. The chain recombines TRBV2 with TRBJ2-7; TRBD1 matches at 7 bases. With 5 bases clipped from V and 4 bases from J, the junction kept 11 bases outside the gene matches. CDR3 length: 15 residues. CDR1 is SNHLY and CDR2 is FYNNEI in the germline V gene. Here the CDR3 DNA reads TGTGCCAGCAGTCTGTCGCCAGGGGGACGGTACGAGCAGTACTTC. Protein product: CASSLSPGGRYEQYF.

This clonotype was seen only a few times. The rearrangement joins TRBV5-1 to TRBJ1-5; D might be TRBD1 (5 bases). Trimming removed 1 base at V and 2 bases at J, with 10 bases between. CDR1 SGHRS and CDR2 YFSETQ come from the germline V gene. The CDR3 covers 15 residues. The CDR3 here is CASSLSAGRNQPQHF. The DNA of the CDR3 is TGCGCCAGCAGCTTGTCGGCAGGGCGCAATCAGCCCCAGCATTTT. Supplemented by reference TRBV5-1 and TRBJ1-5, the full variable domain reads KAGVTQTPRYLIKTRGQQVTLSCSPISGHRSVSWYQQTPGQGLQFLFEYFSETQRNKGNFPGRFSGRQFSNSRSEMNVSTLELGDSALYLCASSLSAGRNQPQHFGDGTRLSIL.

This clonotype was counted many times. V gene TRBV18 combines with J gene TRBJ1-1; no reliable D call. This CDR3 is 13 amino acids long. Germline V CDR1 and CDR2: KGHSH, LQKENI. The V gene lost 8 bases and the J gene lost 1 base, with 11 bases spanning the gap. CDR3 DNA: TGTGCCAGCAGCCCCCGGGAGAACACTGAAGCTTTCTTT. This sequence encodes CASSPRENTEAFF.

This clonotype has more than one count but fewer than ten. In nucleotides, the CDR3 is TGTGCCAGCCAGGCTAGCAACACCGGGGAGCTGTTTTTT. Residues: CASQASNTGELFF. The V and J genes are TRBV11-3 and TRBJ2-2, with a possible D match to TRBD2 (5 bases). Germline assignment: CDR1 SGHNT and CDR2 YENEEA. The CDR3 length is 13 residues. V was pared by 8 bases and J by 2 bases, with 9 bases between.

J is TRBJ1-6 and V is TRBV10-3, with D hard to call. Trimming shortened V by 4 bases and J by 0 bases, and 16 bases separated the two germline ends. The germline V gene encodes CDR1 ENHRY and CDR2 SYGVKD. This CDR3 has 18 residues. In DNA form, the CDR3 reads TGTGCCATCAGTGCCGGACGGACCCTTAGCTCCTATAATTCACCCCTCCACTTT. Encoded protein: CAISAGRTLSSYNSPLHF.

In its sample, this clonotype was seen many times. This CDR3 is CASSLAAEPSYEQYV. CDR3 sequence (DNA): TGTGCCAGCAGCTTGGCCGCGGAACCCTCCTACGAGCAGTACGTC. The chain uses TRBV5-6 and TRBJ2-7; D unresolved. CDR3 length equals 15 residues. The V and J ends lost 0 bases and 0 bases respectively, with 10 bases between them. Germline CDR1 SGHDT, CDR2 YYEEEE.

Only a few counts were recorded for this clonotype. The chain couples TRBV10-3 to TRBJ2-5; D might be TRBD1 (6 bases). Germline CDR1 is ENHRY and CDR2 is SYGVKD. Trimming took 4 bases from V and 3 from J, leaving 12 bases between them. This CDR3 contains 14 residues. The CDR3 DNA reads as TGTGCCATCAGTGGCTCAGGGGTTGAAGAGACCCAGTACTTC. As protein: CAISGSGVEETQYF.

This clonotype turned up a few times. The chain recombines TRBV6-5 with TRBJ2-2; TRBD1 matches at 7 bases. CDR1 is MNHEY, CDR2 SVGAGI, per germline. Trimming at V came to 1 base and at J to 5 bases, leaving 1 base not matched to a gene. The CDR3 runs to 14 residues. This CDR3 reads CASSYWGQTGELFF. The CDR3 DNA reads TGTGCCAGCAGTTACTGGGGACAGACCGGGGAGCTGTTTTTT.

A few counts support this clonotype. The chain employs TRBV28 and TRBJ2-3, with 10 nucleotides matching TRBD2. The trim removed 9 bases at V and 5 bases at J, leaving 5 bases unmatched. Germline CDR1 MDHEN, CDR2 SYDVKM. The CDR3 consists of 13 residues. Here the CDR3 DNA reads TGTGCCAGTCATAGACTAGCGGGAGATACGCAGTATTTT. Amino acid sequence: CASHRLAGDTQYF. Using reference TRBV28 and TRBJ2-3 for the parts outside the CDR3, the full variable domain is DVKVTQSSRYLVKRTGEKVFLECVQDMDHENMFWYRQDPGLGLRLIYFSYDVKMKEKGDIPEGYSVSREKKERFSLILESASTNQTSMYLCASHRLAGDTQYFGPGTRLTVL.

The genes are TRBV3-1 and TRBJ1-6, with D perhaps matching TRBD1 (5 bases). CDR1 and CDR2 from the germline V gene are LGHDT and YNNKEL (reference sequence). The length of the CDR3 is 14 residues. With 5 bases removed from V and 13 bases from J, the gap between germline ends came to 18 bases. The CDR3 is CASSYSGRGSPLHF. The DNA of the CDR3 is TGTGCCAGCAGCTACTCTGGGCGGGGCTCCCCCCTCCACTTT.

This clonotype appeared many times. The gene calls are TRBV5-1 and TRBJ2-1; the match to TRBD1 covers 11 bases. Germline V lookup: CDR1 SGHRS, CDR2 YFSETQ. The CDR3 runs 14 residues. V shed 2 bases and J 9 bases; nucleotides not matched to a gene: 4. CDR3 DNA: TGCGCCAGCAGCTTCCGGGACAGGGGGATTGAGCAGTTCTTC. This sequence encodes CASSFRDRGIEQFF.

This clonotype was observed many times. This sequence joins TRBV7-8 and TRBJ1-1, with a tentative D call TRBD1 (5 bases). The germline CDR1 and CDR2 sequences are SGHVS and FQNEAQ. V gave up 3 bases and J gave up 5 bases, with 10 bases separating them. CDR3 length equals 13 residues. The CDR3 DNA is TGTGCCAGCAGCTTGGGGGTACTAACTGAAGCTTTCTTT. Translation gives CASSLGVLTEAFF.

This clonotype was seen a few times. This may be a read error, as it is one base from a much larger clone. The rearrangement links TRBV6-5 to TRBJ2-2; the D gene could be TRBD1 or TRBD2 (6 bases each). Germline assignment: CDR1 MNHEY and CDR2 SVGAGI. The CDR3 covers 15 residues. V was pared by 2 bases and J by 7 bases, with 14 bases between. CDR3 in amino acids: CASSYRGTWGGELFF. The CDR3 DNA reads TGTGCCAGCAGTTACCGGGGGACATGGGGCGGGGAGCTGTTTTTT.